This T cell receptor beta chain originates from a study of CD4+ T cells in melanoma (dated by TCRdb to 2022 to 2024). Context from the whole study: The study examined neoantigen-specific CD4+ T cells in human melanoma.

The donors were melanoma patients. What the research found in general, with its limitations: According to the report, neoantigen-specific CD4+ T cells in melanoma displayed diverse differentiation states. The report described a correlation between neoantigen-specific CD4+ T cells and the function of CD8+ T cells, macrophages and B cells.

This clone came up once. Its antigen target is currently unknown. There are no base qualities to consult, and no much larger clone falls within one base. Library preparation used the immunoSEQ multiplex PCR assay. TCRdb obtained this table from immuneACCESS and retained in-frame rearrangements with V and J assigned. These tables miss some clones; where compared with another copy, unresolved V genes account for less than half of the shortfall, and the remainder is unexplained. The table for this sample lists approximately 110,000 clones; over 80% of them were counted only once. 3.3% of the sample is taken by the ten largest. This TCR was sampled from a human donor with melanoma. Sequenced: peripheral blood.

The DNA reads as follows: TGTGCCAGCAGCTTGACAGGCTTCTATGGCTACACCTTC. Translated, this gives CASSLTGFYGYTF. Recombination connected TRBV5-6 to TRBJ1-2, and the D gene may be TRBD1, 5 bases matching. According to the germline V gene, CDR1 reads SGHDT and CDR2 reads YYEEEE. The CDR3 has 13 amino acids, counting the end cysteine and phenylalanine. Only the CDR3 part of the read is kept: 39 bases, read in frame from the first base. V lost 1 base and J lost 4 bases; the stretch between them is 8 bases long. The reference TRBV5-6 and TRBJ1-2 proteins fill in what lies around the CDR3, so the full variable domain reads DAGVTQSPTHLIKTRGQQVTLRCSPKSGHDTVSWYQQALGQGPQFIFQYYEEEERQRGNFPDRFSGHQFPNYSSELNVNALLLGDSALYLCASSLTGFYGYTFGSGTRLTVV.